This T cell receptor beta chain is drawn from a study of blood T cell repertoires in COVID-19. This clone has more than one count but fewer than ten. Clones were read by immunoSEQ multiplex PCR, and TCRdb kept only the in-frame ones, dropping some. The table records about 200,000 clones, around 84% of them present only once. Sequenced: peripheral blood. The sequence was obtained from a human donor in a cohort sampled during active COVID-19.

Here the CDR3 DNA reads TGTGCCAGCAGTTTATCAGGTCGGATCGGGACTAGCGGGAGGAAGGCTGAGTTCTTC. Translated: CASSLSGRIGTSGRKAEFF. The chain carries TRBV27 and TRBJ2-1; 15 nucleotides match TRBD2. J lost 14 bases, V lost 0 bases, and 17 bases had no gene match. This CDR3 spans 19 amino acids. The germline CDR1 and CDR2 sequences are MNHEY and SMNVEV (reference sequence).